Each of the 10 T cell receptor beta chains below was sequenced from the same sample in a study of tumor-infiltrating lymphocytes in primary liver carcinoma. Starting from around 510 ng of total RNA, TCR beta cDNA was produced with a primer in the constant region. For TCR beta, libraries were produced by three nested multiplex PCR rounds using slightly modified ARM-PCR. Amplification in the first two PCR rounds was performed using TRBV1-TRBV30 forward primers and a C-beta reverse primer for approximately 10 cycles each. TCRdb analysed the multiplex PCR reads with MiXCR anew, one entry per CDR3 protein. The table has 100,000 or so distinct CDR3 sequences, around two thirds seen once; the top ten hold 9.5%. The roughly 17-31 mg bulk tissue piece was not sorted before simultaneous RNA and DNA extraction. The specimen sequenced was liver tumor tissue from sampling region 5. The subset is: tumor region T5, tumor centre. Receptors originate from an older woman with primary liver carcinoma and hepatitis B virus infection.

On this clonotype itself: The missing conserved phenylalanine or tryptophan at the end of this CDR3 makes a read error likely. The rearrangement uses TRBV12-3 or TRBV12-4 and TRBJ1-1; TRBD1 agrees at 9 bases. This CDR3 spans 13 amino acids. CDR3 amino acids: CTSSRQGDTEAFL. The CDR3 region has the DNA TGTACCAGCAGCCGACAGGGGGACACTGAAGCTTTCCTT.

Written as DNA, the CDR3 is TGTGCCAGCAGGTTATTCCCGGGGGAAGCTAGTACGCAGTATTTT. Translating gives CASRLFPGEASTQYF. The V call is TRBV11-3, the J call TRBJ2-3; D is possibly TRBD2 (6 bases). The CDR3 loop spans 15 amino acids. Germline CDR1 SGHNT, CDR2 YENEEA. Trimming removed 6 bases at V and 8 bases at J, with 21 bases between.

V usage is TRBV12-3 or TRBV12-4 and J usage is TRBJ2-1, with 16 bases lining up with TRBD2. The ends lost 6 bases at V and 9 bases at J; junction bases unmatched: 11. This CDR3 has 17 amino acids. DNA for the CDR3: TGTGCCAGCAGATTTGGGACTAGCGGGAGGGCCCAAGGTGAGCAGTTCTTC. Its protein is CASRFGTSGRAQGEQFF.

The chain links TRBV11-3 to TRBJ2-1, with D tentatively TRBD2 (6 bases). TRBJ2-7 explains the end of the DNA better; the J call may be wrong. Per the germline V gene, CDR1 is SGHNT and CDR2 is YENEEA. This CDR3 has 15 residues. The CDR3: CASSPRGIGSKEQYF. Written as DNA, the CDR3 is TGTGCCAGCAGCCCTCGGGGTATCGGGAGCAAAGAGCAGTACTTC.

This clonotype was counted only a few times. Germline and junction disagree at one end, which may indicate a read error. The chain links TRBV11-2 to TRBJ1-4, with TRBD1 matching 7 bases. The CDR3 sequence is 18 residues long. Germline CDR1 and CDR2: SGHAT and FQNNGV. This chain's CDR3 is CASSSGGRGLATNGKLVF. CDR3 bases: TGTGCCAGCAGCTCCGGGGGCAGGGGGTTGGCAACTAATGGAAAACTGGTTTTT.

Notes on this clonotype: A much larger clone lies a single base off, so this may be a read error. This chain connects TRBV5-4 to TRBJ2-5; 10 bases fit TRBD1. This CDR3 is 15 amino acids long. Germline V gene data show CDR1 as SGHNT and CDR2 as YYREEE (reference sequence). The J segment lost 7 bases and the V segment lost 3 bases, leaving 9 bases of the junction unmatched. DNA of the CDR3: TGTGCCAGCAGCTCGGGACAGGGGAGGTCAGTGACCCAGTACTTC. This sequence encodes CASSSGQGRSVTQYF.

In the case of this clonotype: The junction and the germline gene differ at one end; a read error may be behind it. The chain employs TRBV11-1 and TRBJ2-1, with D hard to call. CDR3 length: 16 amino acids. Germline V gives CDR1 SGHAT, CDR2 FQDESV (reference sequence). The CDR3 sequence: CTGSLAEKFSWNVQFF. The CDR3 nucleotides are TGTACCGGCAGCTTAGCTGAGAAATTTTCCTGGAATGTGCAGTTCTTC. Using reference TRBV11-1 and TRBJ2-1 for the parts outside the CDR3, the full variable domain is EAEVAQSPRYKITEKSQAVAFWCDPISGHATLYWYRQILGQGPELLVQFQDESVVDDSQLPKDRFSAERLKGVDSTLKIQPAELGDSAMYLCTGSLAEKFSWNVQFFGPGTRLTVL.

A word on this clonotype: Germline and junction disagree at one end, which may indicate a read error. The CDR3 here is CASRADRGTYTQHF. The CDR3 coding sequence is TGTGCCAGCAGAGCAGACAGGGGTACATATACGCAGCATTTT. The chain recombines TRBV5-1 with TRBJ2-3, with TRBD1 identical over 8 bases. The better agreement between TRBJ1-5 and the DNA end casts doubt on the J call. The CDR3 runs to 14 residues. Germline V gene sequence: CDR1 SGHRS, CDR2 YFSETQ.

A note on this clonotype: This likely comes from a read error, as the CDR3 has no conserved phenylalanine or tryptophan at its end. As DNA, the CDR3 is TGCGCCAGCAGCCATGGACCGGGACAGATCACAGATACGCAGTATTCT. This encodes CASSHGPGQITDTQYS. The chain has TRBV4-2 and TRBJ2-3; 7 bases fit TRBD1. The CDR3 covers 16 residues. Per the germline V gene, CDR1 is LGHNA and CDR2 is YNFKEQ.

For this clonotype: With a much larger clone just one base away, this may be a read error. The rearrangement joins TRBV29-1 to TRBJ1-2; D is ambiguous. This CDR3 contains 14 residues. Per germline, CDR1 SQVTM and CDR2 ANQGSEA. This chain's CDR3 is CNVDIGVRGYGYTF. CDR3 sequence (DNA): TGCAACGTTGATATCGGGGTCCGAGGCTATGGCTACACCTTC.